This T cell receptor beta chain emerged from a study of blood T cell repertoires in COVID-19. This CDR3 comprises 12 residues. Germline CDR1 reads SNHLY; CDR2 reads FYNNEI. V lost 8 bases, J lost 5 bases, and 12 bases lay in between. TCRdb's table, derived via immunoSEQ multiplex PCR, lists solely in-frame clones and lacks some. The table records approximately 450,000 clones, 75% to 90% of them present only once. The sequence was obtained from a woman in her twenties or thirties with acute or convalescent COVID-19. The sequenced sample was peripheral blood. This chain links TRBV2 with TRBJ1-2; tentative D call: TRBD1 (6 bases). The CDR3 region has the DNA TGTGCCAGCGTGGGGGCTGCATATGGCTACACCTTC. It is translated as CASVGAAYGYTF.